This T cell receptor (beta chain) was obtained from a study of T cell responses to AZD1222 COVID-19 vaccine. Study-level results: Repertoire samples came only from after the peak T cell response.

A remark on this clone: No antigen is known for it.

The protocol was immunoSEQ multiplex PCR, while the TCRdb copy is restricted to in-frame clones and leaves out a portion. The table includes 140,000 to 150,000 clones, around nine tenths detected once. Germline CDR1 KGHSH, CDR2 LQKENI. Trimming cost V 6 bases and J 1 base, with 12 bases left between them. This CDR3 region has 14 residues. The chain recombines TRBV18 with TRBJ1-2; D call uncertain. This sample comprised peripheral blood, obtained 28 days after the second AZD1222 dose. The source of this sequence is an adult who received the AZD1222 COVID-19 vaccine. CDR3 DNA sequence: TGTGCCAGCTCCCATAGGACGGATAACTATGGCTACACCTTC. It translates to CASSHRTDNYGYTF.